The 13 T cell receptor beta chains presented below share a single source sample, sequenced in a study of blood T cell repertoires in COVID-19. Here immunoSEQ multiplex PCR was the method, and the copy in TCRdb shows in-frame clones only, minus some. The repertoire holds 95,000 to 110,000 clones, with 70% to 90% as singletons. Sequencing was carried out using peripheral blood. The receptors were sampled from a man aged 40-49 years with active or convalescent COVID-19.

The CDR3: CASSQDLGGTEAFF. DNA for the CDR3: TGCGCCAGCAGCCAAGATTTAGGGGGCACTGAAGCTTTCTTT. The J gene is TRBJ1-1, the V gene TRBV4-3; a weak D match, TRBD1 (6 bases). The V gene lost 0 bases and the J gene lost 4 bases, with 9 bases spanning the gap. The CDR3 is 14 amino acids. Germline V gene data show CDR1 as LGHNA and CDR2 as YSLEER.

V and J are TRBV6-2 or TRBV6-3 and TRBJ2-5, with 10 bases aligning to TRBD1. Germline values: CDR1 MNHEY, CDR2 SVGEGT. This CDR3 is built from 17 residues. Losses at the gene ends were 0 bases for V and 4 bases for J; bases not matched to a gene: 8. CDR3 amino acids: CASSYSTGTGDSETQYF. CDR3 coding DNA: TGTGCCAGCAGTTACTCGACCGGGACAGGGGATTCAGAGACCCAGTACTTC.

The chain uses TRBV6-2 or TRBV6-3 and TRBJ2-1; D uncertain. The CDR3 is 13 amino acids. Trimming took off 4 bases at V and 5 bases at J, with 9 bases between the two ends. In germline, CDR1 is MNHEY, CDR2 SVGEGT. This CDR3 is CASSFYQDNEQFF. The CDR3 DNA reads as TGTGCCAGCAGTTTTTATCAGGACAATGAGCAGTTCTTC.

This chain uses TRBV5-1 with TRBJ1-6; 10 bases line up with TRBD1. Trimming took 4 bases from V and 1 from J; bases not matched to a gene: 5. The CDR3 is made up of 17 amino acids. Germline V gene data show CDR1 as SGHRS and CDR2 as YFSETQ. Written as DNA, the CDR3 is TGCGCCAGCAGCGCCTGGACAGGGGGGTCCTATAATTCACCCCTCCACTTT. Protein: CASSAWTGGSYNSPLHF.

This chain links TRBV5-1 with TRBJ2-7, with D perhaps TRBD1 (5 bases). Trimming removed 1 base at V and 6 bases at J, with 14 bases between. This CDR3 spans 14 amino acids. Germline-derived CDR1 and CDR2 are SGHRS and YFSETQ. The CDR3 DNA follows: TGCGCCAGCAGCTTGTTGTCCCAGGGTCGCGAGCAGTACTTC. It encodes CASSLLSQGREQYF.

The chain employs TRBV5-6 and TRBJ2-5; TRBD1 matches at 9 bases. The CDR3 is 15 residues long. Trimming took 4 bases from V and 5 from J; bases not matched to a gene: 9. CDR1 and CDR2 (germline): SGHDT, YYEEEE. For the CDR3, the DNA is TGTGCCAGCAGCACCGGGACAGGGATTGATGAGACCCAGTACTTC. Amino acids: CASSTGTGIDETQYF.

The genes are TRBV27 and TRBJ2-7; weak D call: TRBD2 (7 bases). Trimming took 6 bases from V and 3 from J, leaving 18 bases between them. The CDR3 is made up of 15 amino acids. CDR1 MNHEY and CDR2 SMNVEV come from the germline V gene (reference sequence). Written as DNA, the CDR3 is TGTGCCAGCAGCCGAGTATGGGGAGGGGGCTACGAGCAGTACTTC. Protein product: CASSRVWGGGYEQYF.

The chain recombines TRBV9 with TRBJ2-2; TRBD1 aligns across 8 bases. This CDR3 has 15 amino acids. CDR1 SGDLS and CDR2 YYNGEE come from the germline V gene. With 4 bases clipped from V and 5 bases from J, the junction kept 7 bases outside the gene matches. The CDR3 nucleotides read TGTGCCAGCAGCTCCCAGGGGGCTGGGACCGGGGAGCTGTTTTTT. Its protein is CASSSQGAGTGELFF.

This sequence joins TRBV9 and TRBJ1-6; 9 bases line up with TRBD1. V dropped 0 bases and J dropped 9; count of bases not matched to a gene: 4. The CDR3 is made up of 15 amino acids. The germline CDR1 and CDR2 sequences are SGDLS and YYNGEE. The CDR3 DNA reads TGTGCCAGCAGCGTAGGCACAGGGGGCATTTCACCCCTCCACTTT. Translated: CASSVGTGGISPLHF. Full variable domain (missing parts from reference TRBV9 and TRBJ1-6): DSGVTQTPKHLITATGQRVTLRCSPRSGDLSVYWYQQSLDQGLQFLIQYYNGEERAKGNILERFSAQQFPDLHSELNLSSLELGDSALYFCASSVGTGGISPLHFGNGTRLTVT.

The rearrangement uses TRBV18 and TRBJ1-5; 7 bases match TRBD1. Germline V gene lookup returns CDR1 KGHSH and CDR2 LQKENI. J was trimmed by 5 bases and V by 4 bases; bases with no gene match: 8. This CDR3 is 15 amino acids long. The CDR3 reads CASSLQQGKHQPQHF. CDR3 sequence (DNA): TGTGCCAGCTCACTACAACAGGGGAAACATCAGCCCCAGCATTTT.

This chain connects TRBV5-1 to TRBJ2-2; a possible D gene is TRBD2 (6 bases). The germline V gene encodes CDR1 SGHRS and CDR2 YFSETQ. The CDR3 is 16 residues long. V shed 6 bases and J shed 5 bases, with 20 bases lying between them. The CDR3 region has the DNA TGCGCCAGCACCTTACTACCGGACGGACTAACCGGGGAGCTGTTTTTT. It yields the protein CASTLLPDGLTGELFF.

This clone was seen only a few times. This chain links TRBV7-2 with TRBJ2-1; a possible D gene is TRBD1 (6 bases). This CDR3 is 14 amino acids long. With 5 bases removed from V and 2 bases from J, the gap between germline ends came to 10 bases. Germline-derived CDR1 and CDR2 are SGHTA and FQGNSA. CDR3 coding DNA: TGTGCCAGCAGCCGGGACATTACCTACAATGAGCAGTTCTTC. The encoded protein is CASSRDITYNEQFF.

This sequence joins TRBV30 and TRBJ2-5; 9 bases align to TRBD2. Germline assignment: CDR1 GTSNPN and CDR2 SVGIG (reference sequence). Losses at the gene ends were 0 bases for V and 5 bases for J; bases not matched to a gene: 7. This CDR3 region has 15 residues. CDR3: CAWSVPREGGETQYF. The CDR3, as DNA: TGTGCCTGGAGTGTTCCGCGGGAGGGTGGGGAGACCCAGTACTTC.